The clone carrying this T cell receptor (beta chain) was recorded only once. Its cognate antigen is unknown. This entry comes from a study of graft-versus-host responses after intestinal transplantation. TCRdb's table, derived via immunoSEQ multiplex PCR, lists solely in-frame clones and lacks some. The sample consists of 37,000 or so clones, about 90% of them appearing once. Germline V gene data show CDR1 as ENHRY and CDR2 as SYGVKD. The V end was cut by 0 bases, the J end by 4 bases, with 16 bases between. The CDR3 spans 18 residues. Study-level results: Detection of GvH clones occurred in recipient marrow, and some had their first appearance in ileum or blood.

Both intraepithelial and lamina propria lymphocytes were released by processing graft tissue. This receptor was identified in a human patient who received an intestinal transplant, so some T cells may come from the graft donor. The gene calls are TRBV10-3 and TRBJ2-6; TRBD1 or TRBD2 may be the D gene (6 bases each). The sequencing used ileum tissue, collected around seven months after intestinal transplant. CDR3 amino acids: CAISESDYRDFGANVLTF. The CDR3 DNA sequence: TGTGCCATCAGTGAGTCGGATTACAGGGACTTCGGGGCCAACGTCCTGACTTTC.